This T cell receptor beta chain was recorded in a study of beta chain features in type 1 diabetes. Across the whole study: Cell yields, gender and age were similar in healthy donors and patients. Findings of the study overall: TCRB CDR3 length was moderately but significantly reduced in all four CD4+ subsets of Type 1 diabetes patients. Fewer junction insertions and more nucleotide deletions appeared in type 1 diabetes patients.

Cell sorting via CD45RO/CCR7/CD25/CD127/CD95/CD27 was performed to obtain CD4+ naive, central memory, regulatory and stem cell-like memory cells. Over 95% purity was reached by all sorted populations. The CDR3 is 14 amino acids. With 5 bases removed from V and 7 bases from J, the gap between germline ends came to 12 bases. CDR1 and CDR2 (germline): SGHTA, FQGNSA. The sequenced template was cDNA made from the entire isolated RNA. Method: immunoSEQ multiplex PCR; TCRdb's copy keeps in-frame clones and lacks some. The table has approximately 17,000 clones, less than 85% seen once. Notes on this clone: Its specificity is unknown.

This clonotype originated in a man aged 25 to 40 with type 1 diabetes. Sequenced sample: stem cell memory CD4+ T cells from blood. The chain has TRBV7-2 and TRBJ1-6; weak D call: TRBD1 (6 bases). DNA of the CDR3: TGTGCCAGCAGCACCTCGGGGACAAATTCACCCCTCCACTTT. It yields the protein CASSTSGTNSPLHF.